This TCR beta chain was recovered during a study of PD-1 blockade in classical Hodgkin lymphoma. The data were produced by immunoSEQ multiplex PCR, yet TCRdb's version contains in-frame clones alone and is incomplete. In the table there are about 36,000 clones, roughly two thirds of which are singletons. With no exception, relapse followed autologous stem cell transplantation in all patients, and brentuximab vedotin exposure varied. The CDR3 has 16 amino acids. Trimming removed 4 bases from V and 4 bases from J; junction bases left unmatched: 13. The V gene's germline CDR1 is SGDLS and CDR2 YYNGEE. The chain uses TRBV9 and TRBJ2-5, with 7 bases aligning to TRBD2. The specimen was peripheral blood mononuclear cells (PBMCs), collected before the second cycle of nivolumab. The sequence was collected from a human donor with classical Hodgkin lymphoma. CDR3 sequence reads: CASSPGPGGRGETQYF. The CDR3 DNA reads TGTGCCAGCAGCCCAGGCCCGGGGGGAAGAGGAGAGACCCAGTACTTC.